A single sample is the source of the 11 T cell receptor beta chains below, sequenced in a study of T cells expressing NK-cell markers. With the 5' RACE reads reprocessed, TCRdb shows one record per CDR3 protein and no DNA. The sample has 440,000 or so distinct CDR3 sequences, and its top ten clones hold 7.3%. Sequenced material: blood T cells: a sorted CD56 or NKG2C T cell subset, CD4+ or CD8+ T cells, or bulk PBMC T cells (not recorded which). The receptors come from a woman aged 18 to 69 in good health.

The V and J genes are TRBV20-1 and TRBJ1-5; TCRdb reports TRBD1, a call that lacks DNA to check it against. Germline CDR1 DFQATT, CDR2 SNEGSKA (reference sequence). The CDR3 loop spans 14 amino acids. The CDR3 protein is CSAWTGGGNQPQHF.

The chain has TRBV28 and TRBJ2-5; TCRdb's D call of TRBD1 is untestable without DNA. The CDR3 consists of 15 residues. CDR1 MDHEN and CDR2 SYDVKM come from the germline V gene. The CDR3 is CASRTAGTGKETQYF.

The genes are TRBV7-2 and TRBJ2-2; TCRdb designates TRBD1, a call that cannot be tested without DNA. The CDR3 is made up of 14 amino acids. CDR1 is SGHTA and CDR2 is FQGNSA in the germline V gene. This chain's CDR3 is CASSWTAPAGELFF.

The chain links TRBV7-9 to TRBJ2-2; TCRdb reports TRBD1, a call that lacks DNA to check it against. Per germline, CDR1 SEHNR and CDR2 FQNEAQ (reference sequence). The CDR3 is made up of 14 amino acids. Here the CDR3 reads CASSLGQMTGELFF.

J is TRBJ2-5 and V is TRBV20-1. Germline assignment: CDR1 DFQATT and CDR2 SNEGSKA (reference sequence). CDR3 length: 13 amino acids. CDR3 protein: CSARDWGQETQYF.

The chain uses TRBV5-1 and TRBJ2-7; absent DNA, TCRdb's TRBD1 call cannot be checked. This CDR3 region has 15 residues. CDR1 and CDR2 from the germline V gene are SGHRS and YFSETQ. The CDR3 is CASSLEEAPTYEQYF.

The gene calls are TRBV10-3 and TRBJ2-3; the D call from TCRdb, TRBD1, cannot be confirmed without DNA. The germline CDR1 and CDR2 sequences are ENHRY and SYGVKD. The length of the CDR3 is 15 residues. The CDR3 protein is CAIATGGPSTDTQYF.

The gene calls are TRBV2 and TRBJ2-5; the D gene TCRdb calls, TRBD1, cannot be checked with no DNA. Germline values: CDR1 SNHLY, CDR2 FYNNEI. The CDR3 has 14 amino acids. The CDR3 loop is CASSDYGGQETQYF.

This chain connects TRBV7-2 to TRBJ1-2. Germline CDR1 reads SGHTA; CDR2 reads FQGNSA. This CDR3 contains 15 residues. The CDR3 region is CASSLAETPYPYNTF.

The chain carries TRBV7-2 and TRBJ1-3. Germline lookup yields CDR1 SGHTA and CDR2 FQGNSA. This CDR3 has 17 residues. CDR3 sequence: CASSLGLRFGEGNTIYF.

This chain uses TRBV6-5 with TRBJ1-3; TCRdb gives TRBD1 as the D gene, but with no DNA this cannot be confirmed. The CDR3 loop spans 12 amino acids. Germline-derived CDR1 and CDR2 are MNHEY and SVGAGI. The CDR3 sequence: CASSQGANTIYF.